This T cell receptor beta chain was identified during a study of T cells in Graves' hyperthyroidism and ophthalmopathy. Points from the study as a whole: The model predicted ophthalmopathy a median approximately six months before onset. Most clonotypes expanded in thyroid above 0.001 were likewise present in blood.

As regards this clonotype: Its specificity is unknown.

The V end was cut by 8 bases, the J end by 5 bases, with 15 bases between. The CDR3 consists of 13 residues. Each diagnosis was grounded in clinical symptoms, serum thyroxine and TRAb, thyroid ultrasound, and orbital computed tomography. TCR beta CDR3 sequences were amplified from RNA transcripts. HTBI primers were the set used in a first-round RT-PCR of the TCR CDR3. Each CDR3 protein gets one entry after TCRdb re-called the multiplex PCR reads with MiXCR. Among under 250,000 distinct CDR3 sequences listed, 24% were seen once. The V and J genes are TRBV12-3 or TRBV12-4 and TRBJ2-5, with D possibly matching TRBD2 (7 bases). The TCR was taken from a woman aged 40-49 years with Graves' ophthalmopathy. The specimen sequenced was blood. The CDR3 reads CASWGGGPETQYF. CDR3 in DNA: TGTGCCAGCTGGGGAGGGGGGCCGGAGACCCAGTACTTC.